The rows below give T cell receptor beta chains drawn from one sample of a study of blood T cell repertoires in COVID-19. Sequencing used immunoSEQ multiplex PCR; TCRdb keeps in-frame clones, though not all of them. In the table there are some 41,000 clones, roughly 90% of which are singletons. The sequenced sample consisted of peripheral blood. Every receptor here comes from a human donor in a cohort sampled during active COVID-19. The CDR3 runs from the conserved cysteine through the conserved F or W. D genes are given only for firm matches. Clone size is stated in some rows and not others, as once, few, many or a class when expanded.

TRBJ2-5	-	TRBV3-1/TRBV3-2	TRBD2	TGTGCCAGCAGCCATAAGATACTCCTAGCGGGCGGAAACCAGTACCAAGAGACCCAGTACTTC	CASSHKILLAGGNQYQETQYF
TRBJ2-1	once	TRBV9	TRBD2	TGTGCCAGCAGCCCGGCCGGGACTACCGCCTACAATGAGCAGTTCTTC	CASSPAGTTAYNEQFF
TRBJ2-4	-	TRBV2	TRBD1	TGTGCCACCAAAAACAGGGGGCTCGACAAAAACATTCAGTACTTC	CATKNRGLDKNIQYF
TRBJ2-1	once	TRBV7-9	TRBD2	TGTGCCAGCAGCCCTCCTGGACTAGCGGGAGGGCCTTACAATGAGCAGTTCTTC	CASSPPGLAGGPYNEQFF
TRBJ2-3	once	TRBV9	-	TGTGCCAGCAGCGTAGGAGCGTCGGATACGCAGTATTTT	CASSVGASDTQYF
TRBJ2-7	-	TRBV12-5	TRBD2	TGTGCTAGTGGTTTGGACTGGAGCCCTAGCGGAAAAATTAACTACGAGCAGTACTTC	CASGLDWSPSGKINYEQYF
TRBJ2-7	-	TRBV11-2	-	TGTGCCAGCAGCGTAGACTCGAGCGAACCCTACGAGCAGTACTTC	CASSVDSSEPYEQYF
TRBJ2-3	-	TRBV7-9	TRBD2	TGTGCCAGCAGCTCACAAAGCGGGAGAGGGGGGACAGATACGCAGTATTTT	CASSSQSGRGGTDTQYF
TRBJ1-5	-	TRBV24-1	-	TGTGCCACCAGTGATTGCGGGGACGGGGGCAATCAGCCCCAGCATTTT	CATSDCGDGGNQPQHF
TRBJ1-3	-	TRBV6-6	-	TGTGCCAGCAGTGACTCACCGGTTTCTGGAAACACCATATATTTT	CASSDSPVSGNTIYF
TRBJ2-3	once	TRBV4-1	-	TGCGCCAGCAGCCAAGAGGCTAGCTTTGGCCAAATCCTGACAGATACGCAGTATTTT	CASSQEASFGQILTDTQYF
TRBJ2-1	-	TRBV12-5	-	TGTGCTAGTGGTTTCCGTGGGGCTAGGCATGACGATGAGCAGTTCTTC	CASGFRGARHDDEQFF
TRBJ2-7	-	TRBV4-1	-	TGCGCCAGCAGCAAGGAGGTGCCGCTGTACGAGCAGTACTTC	CASSKEVPLYEQYF
TRBJ2-2	-	TRBV5-1	TRBD2	TGCGCCAGCAGCCCAAAAGCGGGGGAGCCCACCGGGGAGCTGTTTTTT	CASSPKAGEPTGELFF
TRBJ2-2	-	TRBV5-4	TRBD2	TGTGCCAGCCGCAACGGGACTAGCTACACCGGGGAGCTGTTTTTT	CASRNGTSYTGELFF
TRBJ2-1	-	TRBV5-1	-	TGCGCCAGCAGCTTGGACGGCGGCAGCTCCTACAATGAGCAGTTCTTC	CASSLDGGSSYNEQFF
TRBJ1-5	-	TRBV6-5	TRBD1	TGTGCCAGCAGCCAACAGGGGTGGGGCAATCAGCCCCAGCATTTT	CASSQQGWGNQPQHF
TRBJ2-5	-	TRBV7-2	-	TGTGCCAGCAGCGACTCGCTAGGAGGCCAAGAGACCCAGTACTTC	CASSDSLGGQETQYF
TRBJ2-5	-	TRBV27	TRBD1	TGTGCCAGCGGAGGACAGGGGTGGGAAGAGACCCAGTACTTC	CASGGQGWEETQYF
TRBJ2-7	-	TRBV20-1	TRBD1	TGCAGTGCTAGTTCCCGGACAGGGGGAGACCTACTTGGCTACGAGCAGTACTTC	CSASSRTGGDLLGYEQYF
TRBJ2-7	-	TRBV15	-	TGTGCCACCAGCAGAGACCCCCTCTCGGGACTCCCGTACTTC	CATSRDPLSGLPYF
TRBJ2-2	-	TRBV24-1	TRBD1	TGTGCCACCAGTGATCCGGGACAGGACCACACCGGGGAGCTGTTTTTT	CATSDPGQDHTGELFF
TRBJ1-1	-	TRBV5-4	TRBD1	TGTGCCAGCAGCATGCAGACAGGGAAGGGGACTGAAGCTTTCTTT	CASSMQTGKGTEAFF
TRBJ2-7	-	TRBV18	-	TGTGCCAGCTCACCCTCGAGGTCCTACGAGCAGTACTTC	CASSPSRSYEQYF
TRBJ1-1	-	TRBV30	TRBD1	TGTGCCTGGGGAGGGGGCAGACACACTGAAGCTTTCTTT	CAWGGGRHTEAFF
TRBJ1-3	-	TRBV5-1	TRBD1	TGCGCCAGCAGCTTGGGAATTCCGGGACAGGGGGCCAAGGCTGGAAACACCATATATTTT	CASSLGIPGQGAKAGNTIYF